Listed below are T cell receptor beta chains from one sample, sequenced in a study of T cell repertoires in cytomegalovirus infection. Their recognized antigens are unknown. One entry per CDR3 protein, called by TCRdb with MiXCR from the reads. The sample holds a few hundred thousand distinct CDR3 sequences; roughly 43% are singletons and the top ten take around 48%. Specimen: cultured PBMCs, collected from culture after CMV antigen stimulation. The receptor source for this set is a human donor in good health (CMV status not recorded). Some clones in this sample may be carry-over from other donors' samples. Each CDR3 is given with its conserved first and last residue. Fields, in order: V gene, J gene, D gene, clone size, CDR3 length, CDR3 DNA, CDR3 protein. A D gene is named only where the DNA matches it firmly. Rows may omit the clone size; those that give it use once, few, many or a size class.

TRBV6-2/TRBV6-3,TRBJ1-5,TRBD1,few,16,TGTGCCAGCAGGCGTGAAACAGGGGCGGCCGGGCAGCCCCAGCATTTT,CASRRETGAAGQPQHF
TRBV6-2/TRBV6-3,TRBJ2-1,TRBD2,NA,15,TGTGCCAGCAGTTACTCGACTAGCGGGAGGGATGAGCAGTTCTTC,CASSYSTSGRDEQFF
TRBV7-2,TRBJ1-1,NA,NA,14,TGTGCCAGCAGCTTAGGGGGGAAAGAGGAGGAAGCTTTCTTT,CASSLGGKEEEAFF
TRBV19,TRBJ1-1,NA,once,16,TGTGCCAGTAGGAGCCGTTTGTTGGGGCCGGGTACTGAAGCTTTCTTT,CASRSRLLGPGTEAFF
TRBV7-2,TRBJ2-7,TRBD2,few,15,TGTGCCAGCAGACCACTCGGGGGGGGGCTGGGGCCGCAGTACTTC,CASRPLGGGLGPQYF
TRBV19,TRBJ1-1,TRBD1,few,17,TGTGCCAGTAGTATACAGGGACAGGGGATTATCGCGGGTGAAGCTTTCTTT,CASSIQGQGIIAGEAFF
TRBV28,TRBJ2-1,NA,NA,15,TGTGCCAGCAGTTTCCGGGACATTACCTACAATGAGCAGTTCTTC,CASSFRDITYNEQFF
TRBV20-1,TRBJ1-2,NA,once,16,TGCAGTGCTAGAGGCGATTGGGGGGCGGATAACTATGGCTACACCTTC,CSARGDWGADNYGYTF
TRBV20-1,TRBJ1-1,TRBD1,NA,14,TGCAGTGCTAGAACCCAGGGGGCTGGGACTGAAGCTTTCTTT,CSARTQGAGTEAFF
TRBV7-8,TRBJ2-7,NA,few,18,TGTGCCAGCAGCTTAGCGCACCAGGCCCTTGGGACTGCTCGCGAGCAGTACTTC,CASSLAHQALGTAREQYF
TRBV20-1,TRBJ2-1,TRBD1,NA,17,TGCAGTGCTCCTCTCCGAATACCGGGACAGGGTATGAATGAGCAGTTCTTC,CSAPLRIPGQGMNEQFF
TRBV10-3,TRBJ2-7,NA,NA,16,TGTGCCATCAGTGAGTACGGGACTCGGGCTAGGTACGAGCAGTACTTC,CAISEYGTRARYEQYF
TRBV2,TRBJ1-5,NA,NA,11,TGTGCCAGCAGACTGGGGGAACCCCAGCATTTT,CASRLGEPQHF
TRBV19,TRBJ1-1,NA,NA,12,TGTGCCAGTAGTATCAGCACCACTGAAGCTTTCTTT,CASSISTTEAFF
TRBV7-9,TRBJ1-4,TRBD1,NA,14,TGTGCCAGCAGCTCCGGGACAGGGCATCTAAAACTGTTTTTT,CASSSGTGHLKLFF